This passage covers 17 T cell receptor beta chains from one sample sequenced in a study of blood T cell repertoires in COVID-19. TCRdb's copy holds only in-frame clones and misses some; the assay was immunoSEQ multiplex PCR. The sample carries 240,000 or so clones, 75% to 90% recorded once. Source material: PBMCs or T cells enriched from blood (not recorded which). These receptors all come from a man aged 45-65 years who had been exposed to COVID-19.

The V call is TRBV3-1 (or the pseudogene TRBV3-2), the J call TRBJ1-4, with a possible D match to TRBD1 (5 bases). From germline, CDR1 is LGHDT and CDR2 YNNKEL (reference sequence). The V end lost 4 bases, the J end lost 8 bases, and 17 bases lay between the germline ends. The CDR3 extends over 15 amino acids. The CDR3 coding sequence is TGTGCCAGCAGCCCCTTTAGGAGGGGAGGGGAAAAACTGTTTTTT. Its translation is CASSPFRRGGEKLFF.

The chain recombines TRBV11-2 with TRBJ2-1; TRBD2 agrees at 8 bases. Germline CDR1 SGHAT, CDR2 FQNNGV. V lost 5 bases and J lost 4; bases outside the gene matches: 7. The CDR3 sequence is 15 residues long. The CDR3 is CASSNRLAPYNEQFF. The CDR3 DNA reads as TGTGCCAGCAGCAACCGACTAGCGCCTTACAATGAGCAGTTCTTC.

V gene TRBV28 combines with J gene TRBJ1-3, with D possibly TRBD1 on 5 matching bases. With 7 bases removed from V and 5 bases from J, the gap between germline ends came to 12 bases. The CDR3 has 13 amino acids. Germline V gene data show CDR1 as MDHEN and CDR2 as SYDVKM. The CDR3 loop reads CASTLGTRNTIYF. The CDR3 DNA reads TGTGCCAGCACCCTCGGGACTCGAAACACCATATATTTT. The full variable domain, with the rest looked up from reference TRBV28 and TRBJ1-3, is DVKVTQSSRYLVKRTGEKVFLECVQDMDHENMFWYRQDPGLGLRLIYFSYDVKMKEKGDIPEGYSVSREKKERFSLILESASTNQTSMYLCASTLGTRNTIYFGEGSWLTVV.

The chain uses TRBV19 and TRBJ1-1, with TRBD1 matching over 7 bases. This CDR3 has 13 residues. Germline CDR1 is LNHDA and CDR2 is SQIVND (reference sequence). V was clipped by 10 bases and J by 7 bases; unmatched bases: 12. The CDR3 protein is CATKARGVREAFF. CDR3 in DNA: TGTGCCACCAAAGCCAGGGGGGTACGTGAAGCTTTCTTT.

The chain joins TRBV7-8 to TRBJ2-1, with TRBD1 as a possible D gene (5 bases). Germline CDR1 and CDR2: SGHVS and FQNEAQ. The CDR3 covers 15 residues. With 0 bases removed from V and 0 bases from J, the gap between germline ends came to 6 bases. The CDR3 DNA follows: TGTGCCAGCAGCTTAGCGGGGCACTCCTACAATGAGCAGTTCTTC. This sequence encodes CASSLAGHSYNEQFF.

This clone was observed a single time. The chain carries TRBV28 and TRBJ2-5; 12 nucleotides line up with TRBD1. V dropped 6 bases and J dropped 5; count of bases not matched to a gene: 10. CDR3 length equals 16 residues. Germline lookup yields CDR1 MDHEN and CDR2 SYDVKM. The CDR3: CASSSRDRGLSETQYF. The CDR3 DNA is TGTGCCAGCAGCTCCAGGGACAGGGGGCTTAGCGAGACCCAGTACTTC. Using reference TRBV28 and TRBJ2-5 for the parts outside the CDR3, the full variable domain is DVKVTQSSRYLVKRTGEKVFLECVQDMDHENMFWYRQDPGLGLRLIYFSYDVKMKEKGDIPEGYSVSREKKERFSLILESASTNQTSMYLCASSSRDRGLSETQYFGPGTRLLVL.

J is TRBJ2-3 and V is TRBV16; no clear D gene. Germline V gene lookup returns CDR1 KGHSY and CDR2 FQNENV. Trimming removed 1 base at V and 0 bases at J, with 11 bases between. CDR3 length: 16 amino acids. CDR3 coding DNA: TGTGCCAGCAGCCAATATTTGCTAATCAGCACAGATACGCAGTATTTT. It is translated as CASSQYLLISTDTQYF.

V gene TRBV19 combines with J gene TRBJ1-5; D unclear. Trimming removed 3 bases at V and 4 bases at J, with 13 bases between. The CDR3 extends over 15 amino acids. CDR1 LNHDA and CDR2 SQIVND come from the germline V gene (reference sequence). The CDR3 DNA follows: TGTGCCAGTAGTATTATTGTGTCGGGGAATCAGCCCCAGCATTTT. Translating it yields CASSIIVSGNQPQHF.

The chain is built from TRBV9 and TRBJ1-1; D might be TRBD1 (5 bases). Per the germline V gene, CDR1 is SGDLS and CDR2 is YYNGEE. This CDR3 is 14 amino acids long. V lost 4 bases and J 0 bases, leaving 10 bases between the germline ends. Here the CDR3 DNA reads TGTGCCAGCAGCCCGCGACAGATGAACACTGAAGCTTTCTTT. Residues: CASSPRQMNTEAFF.

The chain employs TRBV13 and TRBJ1-3; 8 nucleotides align to TRBD1. The length of the CDR3 is 13 residues. CDR1 and CDR2 (germline): PRHDT, FYEKMQ (reference sequence). Trimming took 4 bases from V and 9 from J; bases not matched to a gene: 5. This CDR3 reads CASSSTGTGTIYF. CDR3 DNA: TGTGCCAGCAGCTCAACCGGGACAGGCACCATATATTTT.

V usage is TRBV15 and J usage is TRBJ2-3; D uncertain. Germline lookup yields CDR1 LNHNV and CDR2 YYDKDF (reference sequence). Deletions cut 1 base from V and 0 bases from J, with 8 bases between. The CDR3 loop spans 15 amino acids. The CDR3 protein is CATSRAGWSTDTQYF. The CDR3 DNA reads as TGTGCCACCAGCAGAGCAGGCTGGAGCACAGATACGCAGTATTTT. The whole variable domain, remainder taken from reference TRBV15 and TRBJ2-3, is DAMVIQNPRYQVTQFGKPVTLSCSQTLNHNVMYWYQQKSSQAPKLLFHYYDKDFNNEADTPDNFQSRRPNTSFCFLDIRSPGLGDTAMYLCATSRAGWSTDTQYFGPGTRLTVL.

As concerns this clone: This CDR3 is also generated by other DNA sequences in the sample. The V call is TRBV2, the J call TRBJ1-5; 7 nucleotides align to TRBD1. The CDR3 has 14 residues. Germline CDR1 reads SNHLY; CDR2 reads FYNNEI. Trimming removed 4 bases from V and 4 bases from J; junction bases left unmatched: 4. CDR3 sequence: CASSGQGSNQPQHF. The CDR3 DNA is TGTGCCAGCAGTGGACAGGGCAGTAATCAGCCCCAGCATTTT.

The V gene is TRBV29-1, the J gene TRBJ1-5; D is perhaps TRBD1 (6 bases). V dropped 7 bases and J dropped 4 bases, with 20 bases sitting between them. The CDR3 contains 15 residues. The germline V gene encodes CDR1 SQVTM and CDR2 ANQGSEA. CDR3 sequence: CSAAIQGSGNQPQHF. The CDR3 DNA follows: TGCAGCGCTGCAATACAGGGCAGTGGAAATCAGCCCCAGCATTTT.

The chain combines TRBV19 with TRBJ2-3; 10 bases map to TRBD1. V shed 4 bases, J shed 0 bases, and the junction held 13 bases outside the gene matches. The CDR3 has 19 amino acids. The germline V gene has CDR1 LNHDA and CDR2 SQIVND (reference sequence). DNA for the CDR3: TGTGCCAGTAGTAGGCTTCCGGGACAGGGGACAGCTAGCACAGATACGCAGTATTTT. Amino acids: CASSRLPGQGTASTDTQYF.

The V and J genes are TRBV27 and TRBJ1-5; 9 nucleotides align to TRBD1. V lost 5 bases and J lost 2; bases outside the gene matches: 4. The germline V gene has CDR1 MNHEY and CDR2 SMNVEV (reference sequence). The CDR3 runs to 15 residues. The CDR3 region is CASSAWTGGNQPQHF. CDR3 nucleotides: TGTGCCAGCAGTGCCTGGACAGGGGGCAATCAGCCCCAGCATTTT.

This clone appeared a single time. The chain has TRBV2 and TRBJ1-1; D ambiguous. V was pared by 6 bases and J by 4 bases, with 15 bases between. CDR1 and CDR2 from the germline V gene are SNHLY and FYNNEI. CDR3 length equals 14 residues. CDR3 residues: CASSQTRGGTEAFF. The CDR3 DNA is TGTGCCAGCAGCCAGACACGTGGAGGCACTGAAGCTTTCTTT.

V is TRBV3-1 (or the pseudogene TRBV3-2) and J is TRBJ2-5, with a possible D match to TRBD1 (6 bases). The CDR3 consists of 15 residues. Trimming shortened V by 4 bases and J by 3 bases, and 15 bases separated the two germline ends. CDR1 LGHDT and CDR2 YNNKEL come from the germline V gene (reference sequence). Here the CDR3 DNA reads TGTGCCAGCAGCCGAAGGGGGACAAATGAAGAGACCCAGTACTTC. Translated, it gives CASSRRGTNEETQYF.